This record looks at one T cell receptor (beta chain) sequence and its context. It is unclear where the CDR3 begins or ends on the DNA, so no DNA is shown, and the CDR3 is as TCRdb lists it. The CDR3 totals 17 residues, both ends included. The table came from immunoSEQ multiplex PCR; TCRdb's copy has only in-frame clones and leaves some out. In the table there are more than 10,000 clones, roughly 82% of which are singletons. This sample is drawn from a study of sequential checkpoint blockade in melanoma. Specified treatment: randomized to nivolumab then ipilimumab (arm A) or the reverse (arm B). No patient had prior DNA-damaging chemotherapy. PBMC sorting kept live CD3+CD8+ cells without CD19 or CD56.

This receptor was obtained from a human donor with melanoma. The input for sequencing was CD8+ T cells sorted from blood (inferred from file names), taken from a patient given nivolumab and ipilimumab in sequence. The chain carries TRBV21-1 and TRBJ2-7; no check of the table's D call, TRBD2, against the DNA was made. TRBV21-1 is classified as a pseudogene. The CDR3 loop reads CASSNPQVGAGAYEQYF.